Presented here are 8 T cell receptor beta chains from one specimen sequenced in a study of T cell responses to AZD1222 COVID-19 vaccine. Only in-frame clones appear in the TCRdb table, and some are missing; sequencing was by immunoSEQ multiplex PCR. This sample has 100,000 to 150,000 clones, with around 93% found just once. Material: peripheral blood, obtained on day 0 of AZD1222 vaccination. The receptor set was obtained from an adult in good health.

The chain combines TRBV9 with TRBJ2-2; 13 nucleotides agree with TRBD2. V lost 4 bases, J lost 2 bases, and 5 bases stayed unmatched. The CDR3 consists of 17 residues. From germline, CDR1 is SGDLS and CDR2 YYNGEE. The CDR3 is CASSTGLAGYNTGELFF. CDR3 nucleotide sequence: TGTGCCAGCAGCACGGGACTAGCGGGATATAACACCGGGGAGCTGTTTTTT.

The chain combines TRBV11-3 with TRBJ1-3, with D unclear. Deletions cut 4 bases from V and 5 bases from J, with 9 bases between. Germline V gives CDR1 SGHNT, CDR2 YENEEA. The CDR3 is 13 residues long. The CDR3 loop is CASSSGPRNTIYF. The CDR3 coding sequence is TGTGCCAGCAGCTCCGGGCCCCGAAACACCATATATTTT. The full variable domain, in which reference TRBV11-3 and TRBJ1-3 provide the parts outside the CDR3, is EAGVVQSPRYKIIEKKQPVAFWCNPISGHNTLYWYLQNLGQGPELLIRYENEEAVDDSQLPKDRFSAERLKGVDSTLKIQPAELGDSAVYLCASSSGPRNTIYFGEGSWLTVV.

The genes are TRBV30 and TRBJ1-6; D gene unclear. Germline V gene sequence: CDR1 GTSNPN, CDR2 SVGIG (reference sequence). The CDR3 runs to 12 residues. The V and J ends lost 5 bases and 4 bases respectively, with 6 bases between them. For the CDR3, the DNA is TGTGCCTGGCGGACTTATAATTCACCCCTCCACTTT. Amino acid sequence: CAWRTYNSPLHF.

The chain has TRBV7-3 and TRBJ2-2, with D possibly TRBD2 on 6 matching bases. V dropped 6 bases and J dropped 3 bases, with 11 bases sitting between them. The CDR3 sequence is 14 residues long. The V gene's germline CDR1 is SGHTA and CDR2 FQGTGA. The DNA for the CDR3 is TGTGCCAGCAGGCGGGACCCTCACACCGGGGAGCTGTTTTTT. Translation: CASRRDPHTGELFF.

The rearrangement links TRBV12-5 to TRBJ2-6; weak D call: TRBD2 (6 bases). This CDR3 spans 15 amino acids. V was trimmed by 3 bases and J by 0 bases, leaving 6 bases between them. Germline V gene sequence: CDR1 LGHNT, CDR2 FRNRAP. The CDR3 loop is CASGFGGSGANVLTF. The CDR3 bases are TGTGCTAGTGGTTTCGGGGGCTCTGGGGCCAACGTCCTGACTTTC.

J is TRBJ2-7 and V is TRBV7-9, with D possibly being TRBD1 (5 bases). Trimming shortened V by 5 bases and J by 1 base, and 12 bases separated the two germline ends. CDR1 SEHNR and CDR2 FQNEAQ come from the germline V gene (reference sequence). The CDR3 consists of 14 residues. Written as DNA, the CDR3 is TGTGCCAGCAGCACGGTGGGGCAATCCTACGAGCAGTACTTC. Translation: CASSTVGQSYEQYF.

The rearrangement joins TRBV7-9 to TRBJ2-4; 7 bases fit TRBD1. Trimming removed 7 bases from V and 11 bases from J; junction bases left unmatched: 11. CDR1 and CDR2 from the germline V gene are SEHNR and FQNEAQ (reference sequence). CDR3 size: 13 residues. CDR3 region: CASTPGATGVQYF. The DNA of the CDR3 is TGTGCCAGCACTCCTGGGGCCACAGGGGTTCAGTACTTC.

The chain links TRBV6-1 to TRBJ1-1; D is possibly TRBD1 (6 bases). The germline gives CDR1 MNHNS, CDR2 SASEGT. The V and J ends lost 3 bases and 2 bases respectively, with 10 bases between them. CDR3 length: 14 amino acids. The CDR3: CASSDRGPNTEAFF. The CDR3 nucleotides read TGTGCCAGCAGTGATCGGGGGCCTAACACTGAAGCTTTCTTT.